Following are 3 T cell receptor beta chains from one sample sequenced in a study of shared clonotypes between healthy human individuals. The assay was immunoSEQ multiplex PCR, and TCRdb's table has in-frame clones only and misses some. This repertoire shows 2 million to 2.5 million clones, roughly 91% found once; its top ten account for under 2%. Naive CD8 populations comprised CD45RO-negative cells positively selected for CCR7, excluding terminally differentiated effector memory CD45RA+ cells. Sequenced: naive CD8+ T cells from PBMCs. All receptors derive from a man between 18 and 35 years old in good health. Some clones in this sample may be carry-over from other donors' samples.

The V call is TRBV27, the J call TRBJ2-1; D gene unclear. This CDR3 spans 18 amino acids. V was trimmed by 4 bases and J by 2 bases, leaving 21 bases between them. The V gene's germline CDR1 is MNHEY and CDR2 SMNVEV (reference sequence). The CDR3 DNA reads TGTGCCAGCAGTTCGAGAGTTGTAGGCTATTGGGCCTACAATGAGCAGTTCTTC. Its protein is CASSSRVVGYWAYNEQFF.

As regards this clone: The same CDR3 also results from other DNA sequences found in this sample. This chain joins TRBV9 and TRBJ2-1; TRBD2 matches 13 bases. The length of the CDR3 is 16 residues. The V and J ends lost 3 bases and 2 bases, in that order; junction bases with no gene match: 2. Per the germline V gene, CDR1 is SGDLS and CDR2 is YYNGEE. In DNA, the CDR3 is TGTGCCAGCAGCGCTGGGACTAGCGGGACCTACAATGAGCAGTTCTTC. Protein product: CASSAGTSGTYNEQFF.

The gene calls are TRBV19 and TRBJ2-7; D possibly corresponds to TRBD1 (6 bases). Germline CDR1 is LNHDA and CDR2 is SQIVND (reference sequence). The CDR3 sequence is 15 residues long. V was pared by 4 bases and J by 0 bases, with 13 bases between. The CDR3 sequence: CASSRARGSSYEQYF. The CDR3 region has the DNA TGTGCCAGTAGTAGGGCCAGGGGAAGCTCCTACGAGCAGTACTTC.